Reported below is one TCR beta chain. The germline V gene encodes CDR1 MNHNS and CDR2 SASEGT. V lost 6 bases and J 2 bases, leaving 16 bases between the germline ends. CDR3 length: 15 amino acids. Separate from the approximately 670-subject first cohort, the roughly 120-subject validation cohort was the one that the donors belonged to. The data derive from a study of cytomegalovirus exposure and HLA in healthy donors. Libraries were prepared by immunoSEQ multiplex PCR; TCRdb keeps only in-frame clonotypes and omits some of them. The profile shows about 120,000 clones, 85% of them singletons. The chain couples TRBV6-1 to TRBJ1-2, with D possibly matching TRBD1 (6 bases). Material: PBMCs. The receptor was derived from a young woman in good health and CMV-seronegative. As DNA, the CDR3 is TGTGCCAGCAGCCAAAGGGGGGGGGACAACTATGGCTACACCTTC. Translated: CASSQRGGDNYGYTF.